This T cell receptor beta chain stems from a study of beta chain features in type 1 diabetes. The CDR3 sequence is 13 residues long. Germline lookup yields CDR1 GTSNPN and CDR2 SVGIG (reference sequence). Comments on this clone: Its antigen is still unknown.

Study-wide findings and caveats: There was a possibility that cDNA sequencing over-represented cells with high TCR expression. Type 1 diabetes patients had TCRB CDR3s that were shorter (moderately but significantly so) in all four CD4+ subsets.

Reverse transcription of all isolated RNA meant that expressed TCRB transcripts were sequenced. About 3.4 million reads per sample on average were obtained from naive, central memory and regulatory T cell samples. Assay: immunoSEQ multiplex PCR; the TCRdb copy retains only in-frame clones and omits some. The profile shows about 230,000 clones, roughly 17% of them singletons. The J gene is TRBJ2-2, the V gene TRBV30; 7 bases align to TRBD2. The sample taken for sequencing was naive CD4+ T cells from blood. This clonotype originated in a man aged 25 to 45 with type 1 diabetes. CDR3 nucleotide sequence: TGTGCTGGGACTATCCCGAACACCGGGGAGCTGTTTTTT. It encodes CAGTIPNTGELFF.